This T cell receptor (beta chain) was observed in a study of cytomegalovirus exposure and HLA in healthy donors. Whole-study findings and limits: It emerged from a later analysis that several of the most significant clusters appeared to be linked to common viral pathogens.

There are a few counts of this clone. Antigen specificity is unknown. CDR3 size: 17 residues. Germline CDR1 reads GTSNPN; CDR2 reads SVGIG (reference sequence). V trimming: 3 bases; J trimming: 0 bases; junction bases outside the gene matches: 11. 13 Jbeta primers and 60 Vbeta primers were used for the PCR. The table came from immunoSEQ multiplex PCR; TCRdb's copy has only in-frame clones and leaves some out. The sample lists 110,000 to 150,000 clones; around a tenth were seen once. The TCR was taken from a male donor in good health and CMV-seronegative. The sequencing sample was made of PBMCs. The chain employs TRBV30 and TRBJ2-7, with 10 bases that match TRBD2. The CDR3 DNA sequence: TGTGCCTGGAGCGATGGGACTAGCGCTAAGAGCTCCTACGAGCAGTACTTC. Translating it yields CAWSDGTSAKSSYEQYF.